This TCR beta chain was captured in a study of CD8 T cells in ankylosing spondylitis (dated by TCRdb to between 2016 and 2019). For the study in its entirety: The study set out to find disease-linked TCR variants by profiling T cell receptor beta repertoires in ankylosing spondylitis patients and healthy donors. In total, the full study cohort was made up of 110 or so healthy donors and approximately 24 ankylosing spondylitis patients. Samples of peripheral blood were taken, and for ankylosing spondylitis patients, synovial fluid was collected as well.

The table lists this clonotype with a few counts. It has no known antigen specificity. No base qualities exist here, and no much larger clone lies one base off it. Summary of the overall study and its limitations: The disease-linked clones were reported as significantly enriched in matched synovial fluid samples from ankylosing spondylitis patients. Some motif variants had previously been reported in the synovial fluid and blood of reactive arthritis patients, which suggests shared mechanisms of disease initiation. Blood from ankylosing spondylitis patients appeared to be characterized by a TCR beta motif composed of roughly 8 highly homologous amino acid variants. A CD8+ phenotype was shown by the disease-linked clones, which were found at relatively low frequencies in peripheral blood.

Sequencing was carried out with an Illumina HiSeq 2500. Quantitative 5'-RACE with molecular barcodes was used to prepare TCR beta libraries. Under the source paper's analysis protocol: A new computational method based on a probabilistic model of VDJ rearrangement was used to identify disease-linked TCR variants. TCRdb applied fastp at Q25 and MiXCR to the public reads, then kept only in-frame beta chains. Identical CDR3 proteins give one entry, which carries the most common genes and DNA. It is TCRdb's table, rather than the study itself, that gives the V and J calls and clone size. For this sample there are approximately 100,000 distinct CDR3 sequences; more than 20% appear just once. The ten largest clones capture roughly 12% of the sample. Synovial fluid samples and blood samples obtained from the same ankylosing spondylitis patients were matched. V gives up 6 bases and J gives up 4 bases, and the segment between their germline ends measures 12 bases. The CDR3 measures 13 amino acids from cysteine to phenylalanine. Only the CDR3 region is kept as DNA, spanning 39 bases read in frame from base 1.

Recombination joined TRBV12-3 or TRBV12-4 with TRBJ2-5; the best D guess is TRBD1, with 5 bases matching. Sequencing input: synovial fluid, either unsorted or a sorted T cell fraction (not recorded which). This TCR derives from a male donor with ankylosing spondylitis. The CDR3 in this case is CASSSQGRETQYF. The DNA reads TGTGCCAGCAGCTCTCAGGGAAGAGAGACCCAGTACTTC.